The 10 T cell receptor beta chains below come from one sample, sequenced in a study of blood T cells in healthy people across ages. A second about 7 to 11 cycle PCR used barcoded and J-beta primers. Each CDR3 protein is one row after TCRdb ran MiXCR on the 5' RACE reads. The sample has some 710,000 distinct CDR3 sequences, approximately 21% seen once. The sample consisted of blood. The receptors come from a man in his 70s in good health.

V gene TRBV12-3 or TRBV12-4 combines with J gene TRBJ2-6; tentatively, D is TRBD1 (6 bases). The CDR3 is 17 residues long. V was shortened by 3 bases and J by 0 bases, with 12 bases between the two germline ends. CDR3 sequence reads: CASSFVQGNSGANVLTF. The CDR3 DNA follows: TGTGCCAGCAGTTTCGTACAGGGTAACTCTGGGGCCAACGTCCTGACTTTC.

This chain joins TRBV4-2 and TRBJ1-5, with 9 bases fitting TRBD1. The CDR3 sequence is 15 residues long. CDR1 is LGHNA, CDR2 YNFKEQ, per germline. Trimming removed 0 bases from V and 7 bases from J; junction bases left unmatched: 4. CDR3 protein: CASSQEWTGEQPQHF. The CDR3, as DNA: TGTGCCAGCAGCCAAGAATGGACAGGGGAACAGCCCCAGCATTTT.

This chain uses TRBV12-3 or TRBV12-4 with TRBJ2-4; 7 positions agree with TRBD1. This CDR3 contains 13 residues. With 5 bases clipped from V and 12 bases from J, the junction kept 10 bases outside the gene matches. The CDR3 region has the DNA TGTGCCAGCAGTCCGACGGGACAGCTAACTCAGTACTTC. Translated: CASSPTGQLTQYF.

The chain employs TRBV11-2 and TRBJ2-5; D call uncertain. The V gene's germline CDR1 is SGHAT and CDR2 FQNNGV. V lost 6 bases, J lost 5 bases, and 7 bases lay in between. The CDR3 spans 11 residues. CDR3 in DNA: TGTGCCAGCAGGGAAACGGAGACCCAGTACTTC. Translated, it gives CASRETETQYF.

This clonotype was seen only a few times. V gene TRBV5-1 combines with J gene TRBJ2-3; D ambiguous. The V gene lost 0 bases and the J gene lost 3 bases, with 11 bases spanning the gap. Germline values: CDR1 SGHRS, CDR2 YFSETQ. The CDR3 has 15 residues. CDR3 protein: CASSLGQAVTDTQYF. In DNA form, the CDR3 reads TGCGCCAGCAGCTTGGGGCAGGCTGTGACAGATACGCAGTATTTT.

V is TRBV5-1 and J is TRBJ2-7, with TRBD1 matching over 9 bases. Germline-derived CDR1 and CDR2 are SGHRS and YFSETQ. V dropped 4 bases and J dropped 4; count of bases not matched to a gene: 12. This CDR3 contains 16 residues. For the CDR3, the DNA is TGCGCCAGCAGCCTCGTATCCGGGACAGGGCAATACGAGCAGTACTTC. It is translated as CASSLVSGTGQYEQYF.

The table lists this clonotype with a few counts. This sequence joins TRBV19 and TRBJ2-3, with D unclear. Germline lookup yields CDR1 LNHDA and CDR2 SQIVND (reference sequence). The CDR3 has 13 amino acids. Between the trimmed V and J ends, which lost 3 bases and 1 base, there was a span of 5 bases. This CDR3 reads CASSMVGTDTQYF. CDR3 DNA sequence: TGTGCCAGTAGTATGGTCGGCACAGATACGCAGTATTTT.

In this sample, this clonotype turned up many times. The chain joins TRBV20-1 to TRBJ2-1; 7 bases are shared with TRBD2. Germline V gene sequence: CDR1 DFQATT, CDR2 SNEGSKA (reference sequence). The CDR3 length is 15 residues. The ends lost 1 base at V and 7 bases at J; junction bases unmatched: 10. CDR3 nucleotides: TGCAGTGCTAGAGGTCCCCGGGGGGTGACGAATGAGCAGTTCTTC. It encodes CSARGPRGVTNEQFF.

V usage is TRBV6-2 or TRBV6-3 and J usage is TRBJ2-1; 13 nucleotides align to TRBD2. CDR1 MNHEY and CDR2 SVGEGT come from the germline V gene. The J segment lost 7 bases and the V segment lost 4 bases, leaving 7 bases of the junction unmatched. The CDR3 consists of 16 residues. CDR3 sequence (DNA): TGTGCCAGCAGTTCCCGGGGACTAGCGGGACAGAATGAGCAGTTCTTC. This sequence encodes CASSSRGLAGQNEQFF.

This clonotype has more than one count but fewer than ten. The CDR3 coding sequence is TGCAGCGTTGACGGAGTGACAGGGGCTAGAGATACGCAGTATTTT. Encoded protein: CSVDGVTGARDTQYF. The gene calls are TRBV29-1 and TRBJ2-3; 8 positions agree with TRBD1. Germline V gene sequence: CDR1 SQVTM, CDR2 ANQGSEA. The J segment lost 5 bases and the V segment lost 3 bases, leaving 10 bases of the junction unmatched. The CDR3 totals 15 residues.